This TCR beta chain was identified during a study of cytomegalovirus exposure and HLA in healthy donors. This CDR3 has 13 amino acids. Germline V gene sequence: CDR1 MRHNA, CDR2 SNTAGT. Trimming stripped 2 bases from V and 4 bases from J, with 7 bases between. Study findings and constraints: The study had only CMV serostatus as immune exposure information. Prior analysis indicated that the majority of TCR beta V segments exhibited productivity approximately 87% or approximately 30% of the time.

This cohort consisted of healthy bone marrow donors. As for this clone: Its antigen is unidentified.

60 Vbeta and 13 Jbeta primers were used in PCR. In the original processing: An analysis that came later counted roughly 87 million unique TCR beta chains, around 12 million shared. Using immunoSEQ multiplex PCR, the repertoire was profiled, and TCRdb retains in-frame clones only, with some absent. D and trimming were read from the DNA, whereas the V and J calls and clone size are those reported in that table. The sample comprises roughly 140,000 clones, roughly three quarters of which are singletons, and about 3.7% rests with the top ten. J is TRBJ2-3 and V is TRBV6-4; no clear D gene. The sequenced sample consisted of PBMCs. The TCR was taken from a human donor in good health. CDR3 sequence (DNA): TGTGCCAGCAGTGACGGCGGCCCAGATACGCAGTATTTT. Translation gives CASSDGGPDTQYF.